The present TCR beta chain was sequenced within a study of blood T cell repertoires in COVID-19. In the study overall: Italy, Spain and the United States were the sources of the convalescent and acute COVID-19 samples. The analysed material was cDNA or gDNA that came from T cells, B-cell-depleted T cells, or PBMCs.

CDR1 and CDR2 from the germline V gene are GTSNPN and SVGIG (reference sequence). V was pared by 4 bases and J by 3 bases, with 16 bases between. This CDR3 is 15 amino acids long. The assay was immunoSEQ multiplex PCR, and TCRdb's table has in-frame clones only and misses some. This table holds about 240,000 clones, more than 75% found once. The specimen sequenced was peripheral blood. This receptor was identified in a woman between 40 and 55 years old who had recovered from COVID-19. This sequence joins TRBV30 and TRBJ1-5; possible D gene TRBD1, 5 bases. The DNA of the CDR3 is TGTGCCTGGACCTCAAGACAGCTCCCCAATCAGCCCCAGCATTTT. Protein product: CAWTSRQLPNQPQHF.